This TCR beta chain was retrieved from a study of blood T cell repertoires in COVID-19 (dated by TCRdb to 2019 to 2021). For the wider study: Samples from collaborators originated in the United States, Italy and Spain and spanned both the acute and convalescent phases of COVID-19. The repertoires were made available in a free public database intended to serve as a resource for research on the immune response to SARS-CoV-2. HLA class I and class II types, where available, came from metadata supplied by the sample provider rather than from assay-based typing. The samples were drawn from two sources: the first 160 participants of the ongoing ImmuneRACE study, and 1,000 to 1,500 subjects contributed by 6 global collaborators. The dataset comprised deeply sampled blood TCRbeta repertoires from subjects exposed to, actively infected with, or recovered from COVID-19. Nearly every sample came with metadata listing a de-identified subject ID, COVID-19 status, age in years and sex. The prospective study material was composed of cDNA or gDNA derived from T cells, B-cell-depleted T cells, or PBMCs. General conclusions and limits of the study: Clinical and demographic metadata were provided uncurated, with the amount varying by source and participant.

There are 16 amino acids in the CDR3, from cysteine to phenylalanine inclusive. Only the CDR3 part of the read is kept: 48 bases, read in frame from the first base. The germline V gene yields MDHEN for CDR1 and SYDVKM for CDR2. V is reduced by 6 bases and J by 2 bases, leaving a spacing of 17 bases between them. TCRbeta CDR3 regions were amplified from genomic DNA using the immunoSEQ Assay, a bias-controlled multiplex PCR. Under the source paper's analysis protocol: The number of nucleated cells in each sample was estimated from the amplification of reference gene primers within the assay. To quantify the absolute abundance of each unique TCRbeta CDR3 rearrangement, sequence reads were collapsed and filtered. For each sample, productive Simpson clonality was calculated by taking the square root of Simpson's diversity index across productive rearrangements. TCRdb retrieved this table from immuneACCESS and kept in-frame rearrangements only. Not all clones are present; in checked studies, unresolved V genes account for under half, and no reason is known for the remainder. The V and J calls and clone size are taken from that table; D and trimming were inferred from the DNA. This sample comprises under 65,000 clones, more than 75% of them detected only once. Under 7.5% of the sample rests with the top ten.

At one collaborating source in Seattle, patients were enrolled during active infection and were followed longitudinally through the course of disease. Each collaborating institution followed its own protocols to collect whole blood in K2EDTA tubes. Collaborator samples were shipped for TCRbeta analysis as frozen whole blood, isolated PBMCs, or DNA extracted from either sample type. Comment on this clone: Its antigen has not been determined. No much larger clonotype is one base removed from it; base qualities were not supplied.

Sequencing used peripheral blood. The V and J genes are TRBV28 and TRBJ2-1; tentative D gene TRBD2, with 6 bases matching. The sequence derives from a woman in her fifties or sixties with COVID-19, enrolled during active disease. The CDR3 protein: CASRADLAYTYNEQFF. The sequence in DNA is TGTGCCAGCAGGGCCGACCTAGCGTATACCTACAATGAGCAGTTCTTC. With all but the CDR3 taken from the reference TRBV28 and TRBJ2-1 genes, the full variable domain is: DVKVTQSSRYLVKRTGEKVFLECVQDMDHENMFWYRQDPGLGLRLIYFSYDVKMKEKGDIPEGYSVSREKKERFSLILESASTNQTSMYLCASRADLAYTYNEQFFGPGTRLTVL.